These 10 T cell receptor beta chains were sequenced from one sample in a study of cytomegalovirus exposure and HLA in healthy donors. Assay: immunoSEQ multiplex PCR; the TCRdb copy retains only in-frame clones and omits some. The sample consists of just under 75,000 clones, around 94% of them appearing once. Sequenced sample: PBMCs. The receptors originated from a woman between 18 and 30 years old in good health and CMV-seropositive.

This clone has a single count. V and J are TRBV28 and TRBJ1-2; 10 bases are shared with TRBD1. This CDR3 has 14 residues. J gave up 4 bases and V 3 bases, and 2 bases lay outside the gene matches. Germline V gene data show CDR1 as MDHEN and CDR2 as SYDVKM. CDR3 in DNA: TGTGCCAGCAGTTTGTGGGACAGGGGCTATGGCTACACCTTC. Translating it yields CASSLWDRGYGYTF.

The chain joins TRBV28 to TRBJ1-1; no firm D call. Trimming shortened V by 8 bases and J by 0 bases, and 7 bases separated the two germline ends. Germline V gene lookup returns CDR1 MDHEN and CDR2 SYDVKM. The CDR3 length is 12 residues. In DNA, the CDR3 is TGTGCCAGCCGATACATGAACACTGAAGCTTTCTTT. Translated, it gives CASRYMNTEAFF. The whole variable domain, filled in from reference TRBV28 and TRBJ1-1, reads DVKVTQSSRYLVKRTGEKVFLECVQDMDHENMFWYRQDPGLGLRLIYFSYDVKMKEKGDIPEGYSVSREKKERFSLILESASTNQTSMYLCASRYMNTEAFFGQGTRLTVV.

The chain employs TRBV4-1 and TRBJ2-7; 9 positions agree with TRBD2. V shed 1 base, J shed 4 bases, and the junction held 8 bases outside the gene matches. The CDR3 runs 16 residues. Germline V CDR1 and CDR2: MGHRA, YSYEKL. The chain's CDR3 is CASSQVPVAGAYEQYF. CDR3 DNA: TGCGCCAGCAGCCAAGTCCCCGTAGCGGGGGCTTACGAGCAGTACTTC.

The rearrangement links TRBV6-5 to TRBJ1-3; D remains ambiguous. V lost 10 bases and J lost 0, with 16 bases in between. CDR1 and CDR2 (germline): MNHEY, SVGAGI. There are 15 residues in the CDR3. The CDR3 DNA follows: TGTGCCACCTCAAGGAGAATCTTCTCTGGAAACACCATATATTTT. Its protein is CATSRRIFSGNTIYF.

This chain joins TRBV14 and TRBJ1-6; D uncertain. Germline V gene sequence: CDR1 SGHDN, CDR2 FVKESK. This CDR3 comprises 14 residues. V was trimmed by 3 bases and J by 9 bases, leaving 12 bases between them. CDR3 DNA sequence: TGTGCCAGCAGCCATGCGGGGATCGGTTCACCCCTCCACTTT. Protein: CASSHAGIGSPLHF.

V usage is TRBV7-8 and J usage is TRBJ2-1, with 8 bases fitting TRBD2. Germline lookup yields CDR1 SGHVS and CDR2 FQNEAQ. The CDR3 contains 14 residues. Germline trimming cut 3 bases from V and 8 bases from J; bases unmatched to any gene: 6. The CDR3 bases are TGTGCCAGCAGCTTCGGATCGGGAGGGGATGAGCAGTTCTTC. It codes for CASSFGSGGDEQFF.

The rearrangement uses TRBV5-4 and TRBJ2-7; 8 positions agree with TRBD1. The germline CDR1 and CDR2 sequences are SGHNT and YYREEE (reference sequence). The CDR3 has 14 residues. V was clipped by 4 bases and J by 2 bases; unmatched bases: 5. DNA for the CDR3: TGTGCCAGCAGCCGGACAGGGTCCGCCTACGAGCAGTACTTC. It codes for CASSRTGSAYEQYF.

The J gene is TRBJ2-1, the V gene TRBV4-3; tentative D call: TRBD2 (5 bases). CDR1 is LGHNA and CDR2 is YSLEER in the germline V gene. This CDR3 comprises 16 residues. Trimming removed 1 base from V and 0 bases from J, with 10 bases in between. In DNA form, the CDR3 reads TGCGCCAGCAGCCAAGGCCCTCTAGCCTCCTACAATGAGCAGTTCTTC. This encodes CASSQGPLASYNEQFF.

The rearrangement links TRBV5-4 to TRBJ1-2; D is possibly TRBD1 (5 bases). Per the germline V gene, CDR1 is SGHNT and CDR2 is YYREEE (reference sequence). There are 14 residues in the CDR3. Trimming took 0 bases from V and 5 from J, leaving 11 bases between them. The CDR3 region is CASSLDGRAYGYTF. CDR3 nucleotide sequence: TGTGCCAGCAGCTTGGATGGCAGGGCTTATGGCTACACCTTC.

Only one count was recorded for this clone. The chain links TRBV4-2 to TRBJ2-5, with 9 nucleotides matching TRBD2. The V gene's germline CDR1 is LGHNA and CDR2 YNFKEQ. The V gene end was trimmed by 4 bases and the J gene end by 4 bases; junction bases not matched to a gene: 4. This CDR3 has 14 amino acids. The CDR3 DNA follows: TGTGCCAGCAGCCCTTCTAGCGGGGCAGAGACCCAGTACTTC. Protein: CASSPSSGAETQYF.